The text below deals with one T cell receptor (beta chain). This entry is derived from a study of blood T cell repertoires in COVID-19. Study-level information: Samples representing acute and convalescent COVID-19 were sourced from the United States, Italy and Spain. Sample material is recorded as cDNA or gDNA derived from T cells, B-cell-depleted T cells, or PBMCs.

Authors' data handling: Reference gene primer amplification gave estimated nucleated cell counts. Profiled with immunoSEQ multiplex PCR; TCRdb holds only in-frame clones, not every one. The DNA was the basis for D and trimming; V, J and clone size are from that table. This table holds 150,000 or so clones, around 90% found once. The V gene lost 1 base and the J gene lost 3 bases, with 6 bases spanning the gap. The CDR3 covers 13 residues. The germline CDR1 and CDR2 sequences are SGDLS and YYNGEE. Sequencing was done on a sample of peripheral blood. This TCR came from a human donor in a cohort sampled during active COVID-19. The rearrangement uses TRBV9 and TRBJ2-3; D not certain. CDR3 sequence (DNA): TGTGCCAGCAGCGTAAGCATTACAGATACGCAGTATTTT. Protein sequence: CASSVSITDTQYF.